Described below is a single T cell receptor beta chain sequence and its context. Its antigen is unidentified. Synthetic TCR analog templates were spiked into each PCR. Method: immunoSEQ multiplex PCR; TCRdb's copy keeps in-frame clones and lacks some. Altogether about 45,000 clones are present, roughly four fifths being singletons, with the ten largest covering around 14%. The source of the sample is a study of PD-L1 blockade in urothelial cancer. Study at large: Between 0 and 3 prior chemotherapy regimens had been given to patients.

Germline lookup yields CDR1 MGHRA and CDR2 YSYEKL. After removal of 0 bases from V and 3 bases from J, the junction contained 6 bases not matched to a gene. The CDR3 contains 16 residues. The study's findings and limits: Below-median TCR clonality that was measured in pretreatment blood predicted better survival.

Time point described: peripheral blood 6 weeks after treatment start. This chain uses TRBV4-1 with TRBJ2-7, with 9 bases identical to TRBD1. This material consisted of PBMCs, taken around atezolizumab (anti-PD-L1) treatment. The sequence was obtained from a man between 60 and 75 years old with urothelial cancer. CDR3 region: CASSQEVGQGFYEQYF. The CDR3 region has the DNA TGCGCCAGCAGCCAAGAGGTTGGACAGGGGTTCTACGAGCAGTACTTC.